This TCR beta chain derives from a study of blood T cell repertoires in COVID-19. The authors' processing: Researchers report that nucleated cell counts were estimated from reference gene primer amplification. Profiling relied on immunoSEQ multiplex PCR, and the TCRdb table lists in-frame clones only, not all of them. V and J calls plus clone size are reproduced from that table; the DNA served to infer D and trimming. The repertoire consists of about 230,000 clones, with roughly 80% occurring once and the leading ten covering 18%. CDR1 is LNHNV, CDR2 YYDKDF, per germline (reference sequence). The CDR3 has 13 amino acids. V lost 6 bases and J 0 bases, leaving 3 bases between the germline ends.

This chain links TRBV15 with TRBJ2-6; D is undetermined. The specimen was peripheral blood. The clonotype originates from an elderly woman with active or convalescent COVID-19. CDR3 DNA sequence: TGTGCCACCAGTCGCTCTGGGGCCAACGTCCTGACTTTC. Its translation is CATSRSGANVLTF.